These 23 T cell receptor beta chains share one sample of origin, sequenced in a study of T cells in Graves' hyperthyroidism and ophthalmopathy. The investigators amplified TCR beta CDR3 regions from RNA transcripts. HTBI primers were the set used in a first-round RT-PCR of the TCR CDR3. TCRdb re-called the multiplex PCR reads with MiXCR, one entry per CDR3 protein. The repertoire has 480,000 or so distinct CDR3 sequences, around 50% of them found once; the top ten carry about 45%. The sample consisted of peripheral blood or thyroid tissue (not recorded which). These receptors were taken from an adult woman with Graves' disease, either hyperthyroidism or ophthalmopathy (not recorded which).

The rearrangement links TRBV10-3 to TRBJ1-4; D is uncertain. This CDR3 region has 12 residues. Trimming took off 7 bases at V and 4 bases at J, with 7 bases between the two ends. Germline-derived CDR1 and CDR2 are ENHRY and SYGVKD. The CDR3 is CAIKEGNEKLFF. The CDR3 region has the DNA TGTGCCATCAAGGAGGGTAATGAAAAACTGTTTTTT.

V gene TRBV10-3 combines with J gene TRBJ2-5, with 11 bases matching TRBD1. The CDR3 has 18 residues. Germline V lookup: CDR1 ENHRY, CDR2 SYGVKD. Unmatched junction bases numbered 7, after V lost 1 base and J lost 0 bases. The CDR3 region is CAISEFAGTGGYQETQYF. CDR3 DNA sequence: TGTGCCATCAGTGAGTTCGCCGGGACAGGGGGATACCAAGAGACCCAGTACTTC.

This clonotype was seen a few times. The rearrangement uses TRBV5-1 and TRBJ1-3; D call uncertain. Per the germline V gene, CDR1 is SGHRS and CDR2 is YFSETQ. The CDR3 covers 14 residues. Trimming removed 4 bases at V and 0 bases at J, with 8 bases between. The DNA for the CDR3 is TGCGCCAGCAGCCCACAGAGCTCTGGAAACACCATATATTTT. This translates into CASSPQSSGNTIYF.

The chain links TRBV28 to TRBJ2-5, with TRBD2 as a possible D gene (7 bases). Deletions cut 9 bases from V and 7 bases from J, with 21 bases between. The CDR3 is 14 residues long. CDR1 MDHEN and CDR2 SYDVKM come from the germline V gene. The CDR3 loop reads CASWGGGAGRTQYF. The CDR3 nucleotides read TGTGCCAGTTGGGGTGGGGGGGCCGGTAGGACCCAGTACTTC. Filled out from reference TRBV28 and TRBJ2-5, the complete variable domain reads DVKVTQSSRYLVKRTGEKVFLECVQDMDHENMFWYRQDPGLGLRLIYFSYDVKMKEKGDIPEGYSVSREKKERFSLILESASTNQTSMYLCASWGGGAGRTQYFGPGTRLLVL.

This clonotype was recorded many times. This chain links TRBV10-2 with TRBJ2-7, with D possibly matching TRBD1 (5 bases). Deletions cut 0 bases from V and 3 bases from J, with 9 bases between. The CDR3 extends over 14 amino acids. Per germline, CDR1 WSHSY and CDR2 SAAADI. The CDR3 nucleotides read TGCGCCAGCAGTGAGTCGCAGGGTCTCTACGAGCAGTACTTC. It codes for CASSESQGLYEQYF.

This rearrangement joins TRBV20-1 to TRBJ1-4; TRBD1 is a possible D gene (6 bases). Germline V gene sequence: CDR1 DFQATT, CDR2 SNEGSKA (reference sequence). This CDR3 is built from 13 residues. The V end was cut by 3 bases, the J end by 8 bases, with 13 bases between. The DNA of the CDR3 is TGCAGTGCTAGCCTGGGGGCGAGGGAAAAACTGTTTTTT. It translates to CSASLGAREKLFF.

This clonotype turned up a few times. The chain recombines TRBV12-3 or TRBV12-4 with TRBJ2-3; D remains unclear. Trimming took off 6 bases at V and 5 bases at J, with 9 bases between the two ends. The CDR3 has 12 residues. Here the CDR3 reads CASSRLQDTQYF. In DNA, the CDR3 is TGTGCCAGCAGCAGATTGCAAGATACGCAGTATTTT.

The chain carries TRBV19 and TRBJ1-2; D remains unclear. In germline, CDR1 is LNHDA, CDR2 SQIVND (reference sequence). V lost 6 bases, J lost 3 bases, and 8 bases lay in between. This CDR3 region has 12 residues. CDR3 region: CASRSGYYGYTF. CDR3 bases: TGTGCCAGTAGATCCGGGTACTATGGCTACACCTTC.

CDR3 sequence reads: CATSGVQGAKLFF. The CDR3 DNA reads TGTGCCACCAGCGGCGTACAGGGGGCAAAACTGTTTTTT. The V call is TRBV15, the J call TRBJ1-4, with 9 bases identical to TRBD1. V lost 5 bases to trimming and J lost 10 bases; unmatched junction nucleotides: 5. The CDR3 totals 13 residues. CDR1 and CDR2 from the germline V gene are LNHNV and YYDKDF (reference sequence).

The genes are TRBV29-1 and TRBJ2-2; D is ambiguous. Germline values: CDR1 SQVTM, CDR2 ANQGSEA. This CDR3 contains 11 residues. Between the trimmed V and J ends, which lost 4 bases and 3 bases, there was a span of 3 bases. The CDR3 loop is CSVGDTGELFF. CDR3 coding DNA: TGCAGCGTTGGTGACACCGGGGAGCTGTTTTTT.

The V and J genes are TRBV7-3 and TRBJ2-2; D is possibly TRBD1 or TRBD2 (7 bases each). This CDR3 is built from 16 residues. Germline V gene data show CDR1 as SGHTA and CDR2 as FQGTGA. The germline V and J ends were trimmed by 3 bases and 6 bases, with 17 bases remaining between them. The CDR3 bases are TGTGCCAGCAGCTTTATGGCGACAGGGAGGGCCGGGGAGCTGTTTTTT. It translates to CASSFMATGRAGELFF.

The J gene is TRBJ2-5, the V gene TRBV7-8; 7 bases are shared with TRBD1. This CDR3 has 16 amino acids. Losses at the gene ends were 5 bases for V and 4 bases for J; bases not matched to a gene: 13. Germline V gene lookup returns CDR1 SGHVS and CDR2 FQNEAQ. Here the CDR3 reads CASSIGQAGAGETQYF. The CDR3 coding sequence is TGTGCCAGCAGCATCGGACAGGCGGGCGCGGGAGAGACCCAGTACTTC.

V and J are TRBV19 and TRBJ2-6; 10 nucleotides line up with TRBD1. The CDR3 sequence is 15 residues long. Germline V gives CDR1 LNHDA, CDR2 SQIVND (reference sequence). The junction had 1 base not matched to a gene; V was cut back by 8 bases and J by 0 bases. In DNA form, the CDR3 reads TGTGCCAGTGGGACAGGGGACTCTGGGGCCAACGTCCTGACTTTC. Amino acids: CASGTGDSGANVLTF.

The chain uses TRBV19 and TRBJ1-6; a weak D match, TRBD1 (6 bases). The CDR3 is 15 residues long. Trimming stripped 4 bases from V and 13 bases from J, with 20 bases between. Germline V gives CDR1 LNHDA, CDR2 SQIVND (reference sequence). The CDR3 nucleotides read TGTGCCAGTAGTACTCTGGGGGGCCGGAATCAGCCCCTCCACTTT. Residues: CASSTLGGRNQPLHF. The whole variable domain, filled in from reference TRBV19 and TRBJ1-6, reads DGGITQSPKYLFRKEGQNVTLSCEQNLNHDAMYWYRQDPGQGLRLIYYSQIVNDFQKGDIAEGYSVSREKKESFPLTVTSAQKNPTAFYLCASSTLGGRNQPLHFGNGTRLTVT.

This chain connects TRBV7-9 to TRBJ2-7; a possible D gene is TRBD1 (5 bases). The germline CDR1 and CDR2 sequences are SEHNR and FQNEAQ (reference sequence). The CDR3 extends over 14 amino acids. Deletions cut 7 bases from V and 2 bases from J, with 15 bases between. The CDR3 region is CASNTQVVAYEQYF. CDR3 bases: TGTGCCAGCAACACACAGGTCGTTGCCTACGAGCAGTACTTC.

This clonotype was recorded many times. CDR3 bases: TGTGCCAGCAGTTCTGATACGGGCTACACCTTC. Translation gives CASSSDTGYTF. This chain links TRBV6-6 with TRBJ1-2, with no clear D. With 4 bases removed from V and 8 bases from J, the gap between germline ends came to 8 bases. The CDR3 totals 11 residues. Germline values: CDR1 MNHNY, CDR2 SVGAGI (reference sequence).

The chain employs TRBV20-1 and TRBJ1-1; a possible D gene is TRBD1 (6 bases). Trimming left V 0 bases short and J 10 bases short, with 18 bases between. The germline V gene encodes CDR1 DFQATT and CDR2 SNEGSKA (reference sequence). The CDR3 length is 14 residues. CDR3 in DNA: TGCAGTGCTAGAGATCGTGGGACAATTGCCGCAGCTTTCTTT. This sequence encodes CSARDRGTIAAAFF.

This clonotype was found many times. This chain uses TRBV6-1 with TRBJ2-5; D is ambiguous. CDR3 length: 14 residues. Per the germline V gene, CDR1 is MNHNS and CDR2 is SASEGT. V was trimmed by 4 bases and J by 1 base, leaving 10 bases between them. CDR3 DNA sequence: TGTGCCAGCAGTGTAAGGCTAGTCCAAGAGACCCAGTACTTC. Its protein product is CASSVRLVQETQYF.

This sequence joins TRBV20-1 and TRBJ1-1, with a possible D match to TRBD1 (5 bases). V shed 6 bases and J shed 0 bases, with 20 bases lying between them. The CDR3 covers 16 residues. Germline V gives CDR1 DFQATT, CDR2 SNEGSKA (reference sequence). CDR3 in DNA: TGCAGTGCAACCGACAGCCAAACGCTCATGAACACTGAAGCTTTCTTT. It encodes CSATDSQTLMNTEAFF.

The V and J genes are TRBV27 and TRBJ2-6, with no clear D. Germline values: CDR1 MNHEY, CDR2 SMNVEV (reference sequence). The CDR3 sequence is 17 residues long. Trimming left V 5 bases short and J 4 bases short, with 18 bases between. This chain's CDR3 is CASSNPRWVKGANVLTF. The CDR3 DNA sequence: TGTGCCAGCAGTAATCCCCGTTGGGTTAAAGGGGCCAACGTCCTGACTTTC.

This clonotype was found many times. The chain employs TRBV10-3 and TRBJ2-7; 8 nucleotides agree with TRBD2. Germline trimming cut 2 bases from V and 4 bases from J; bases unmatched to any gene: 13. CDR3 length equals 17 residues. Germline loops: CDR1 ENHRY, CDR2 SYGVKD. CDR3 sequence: CAISEELVGTRAYEQYF. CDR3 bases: TGTGCCATCAGTGAGGAGCTCGTCGGGACTAGGGCGTACGAGCAGTACTTC.

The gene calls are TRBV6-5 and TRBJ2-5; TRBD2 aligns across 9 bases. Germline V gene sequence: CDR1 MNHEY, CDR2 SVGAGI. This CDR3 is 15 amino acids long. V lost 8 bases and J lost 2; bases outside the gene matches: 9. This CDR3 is CASEATSGIQETQYF. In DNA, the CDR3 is TGTGCCAGCGAAGCGACTAGCGGAATTCAAGAGACCCAGTACTTC.

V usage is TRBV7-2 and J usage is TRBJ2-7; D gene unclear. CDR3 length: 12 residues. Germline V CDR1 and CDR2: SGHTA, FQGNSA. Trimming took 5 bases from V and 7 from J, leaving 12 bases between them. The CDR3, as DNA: TGTGCCAGCAGCCCCTTTGGAAGGGAGCAGTACTTC. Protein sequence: CASSPFGREQYF. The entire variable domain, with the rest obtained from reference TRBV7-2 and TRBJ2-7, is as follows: GAGVSQSPSNKVTEKGKDVELRCDPISGHTALYWYRQSLGQGLEFLIYFQGNSAPDKSGLPSDRFSAERTGGSVSTLTIQRTQQEDSAVYLCASSPFGREQYFGPGTRLTVT.